This is a list of T cell receptor beta chains from one sample in a study of metastatic and nonmetastatic thyroid tumors. TCRdb re-called the PCR reads via MiXCR. The sample has tens of thousands of clones; over 15% are singletons. The sample consisted of blood. These receptors were taken from a female donor with papillary thyroid cancer or a benign thyroid nodule (not recorded which). Some clones in this sample may be carry-over from other donors' samples. Each CDR3 is given with its conserved first and last residue. The D gene is left open where the match is weak.

>TRBJ2-1|TRBV20-1|TRBD2
CSAREKRGSIYNEQFF
>TRBJ2-1|TRBV11-2|TRBD2
CASSLGGGLQDYNEQFF
>TRBJ2-1|TRBV12-3/TRBV12-4|-
CATSQRTWGVKNEQFF
>TRBJ2-5|TRBV7-8|-
CASSLEAGPSQETQYF
>TRBJ1-5|TRBV28|TRBD1
CASSSGTGDTQPQHF
>TRBJ2-7|TRBV19|TRBD2
CASSNSGSGEQYF
>TRBJ2-1|TRBV28|TRBD2
CASRGGAGGYNEQFF
>TRBJ2-1|TRBV20-1|-
CSAISGTTPENEQFF
>TRBJ1-1|TRBV7-9|-
CASSLVGTDEAFF
>TRBJ2-7|TRBV5-1|TRBD1
CASSIGQGEVWEQYF
>TRBJ1-1|TRBV20-1|-
CSARGNTEAFF
>TRBJ2-2|TRBV5-1|-
CASSIQGSGELFF
>TRBJ2-7|TRBV6-1|TRBD2
CASSTDRGVYEQYF
>TRBJ2-2|TRBV3-1|TRBD2
CASSSSGKGTGELFF
>TRBJ1-5|TRBV19|-
CASLDMGNQPQHF
>TRBJ2-7|TRBV3-1|TRBD2
CASSHAGGSRDEQYF
>TRBJ2-2|TRBV4-3|-
CASSRSLTGTGELFF
>TRBJ1-6|TRBV11-2|-
CASSLLGGESPLHF
>TRBJ2-1|TRBV7-2|TRBD1
CASSFASGTGGGNEQFF
>TRBJ1-1|TRBV28|TRBD1
CASSLGTGTAFF
>TRBJ2-1|TRBV12-3/TRBV12-4|TRBD2
CASSHSGRTEQFF
>TRBJ1-2|TRBV28|-
CASSLFLRVGYTF